This TCR beta chain was identified in a study of T cell changes during pregnancy in multiple sclerosis. Measured with immunoSEQ multiplex PCR; TCRdb has only the in-frame clones, and not every one. The data contain tens of thousands of clones, 80% to 95% of them seen just once; the ten biggest clones take up around 0.93%. V lost 2 bases, J lost 3 bases, and 14 bases lay in between. This CDR3 is 16 amino acids long. CDR1 is MGHRA, CDR2 YSYEKL, per germline. The chain carries TRBV4-1 and TRBJ1-5; D uncertain. The source was peripheral blood, collected before pregnancy. This receptor was taken from a female donor with multiple sclerosis, enrolled in a pregnancy study. The CDR3 here is CASSQLRHGNNQPQHF. As DNA, the CDR3 is TGCGCCAGCAGCCAACTCAGACACGGTAACAATCAGCCCCAGCATTTT.